This T cell receptor (beta chain) was captured in a study of metastatic and nonmetastatic thyroid tumors. About the study: Repertoires were compared across blood and tumor or nodule tissue from malignant and benign thyroid patients. Broader study findings: Malignant thyroid tumors reportedly had TCR beta diversity that was significantly higher than in benign nodules, in blood and tumor.

Notes on this clone: The antigen remains unidentified.

Thyroid surgery was performed in patients who had received no treatment beforehand. Per the germline V gene, CDR1 is GTSNPN and CDR2 is SVGIG (reference sequence). The V gene lost 0 bases and the J gene lost 1 base, with 7 bases spanning the gap. The CDR3 sequence is 14 residues long. TCRdb redid the clone calls on the PCR reads using MiXCR. Among about 15,000 clones listed, roughly 29% were seen once. The chain has TRBV30 and TRBJ1-3, with D maybe TRBD1 (6 bases). Sequenced sample: tumor tissue. The TCR was taken from a male donor with papillary thyroid cancer or a benign thyroid nodule (not recorded which). Some clones in this sample may be carry-over from other donors' samples. DNA of the CDR3: TGTGCCTGGAGTGTAGGGGGTTCTGGAAACACCATATATTTT. Translated: CAWSVGGSGNTIYF.